The 20 T cell receptor beta chains below all came from one sample that was sequenced in a study of CD8 T cells in Susac syndrome. With random hexamers, roughly 0.5 to 1 ug RNA was reverse transcribed. Via MiXCR, TCRdb re-called the immunoSEQ multiplex PCR reads, giving one row per CDR3 protein. The table shows under 90,000 distinct CDR3 sequences, with roughly 94% occurring only once. Specimen: CD8+ T cells from PBMCs. These TCRs come from a human donor with Susac syndrome.

This rearrangement joins TRBV9 to TRBJ1-3; 9 bases are a match to TRBD1. Per germline, CDR1 SGDLS and CDR2 YYNGEE. The V segment lost 4 bases and the J segment 9 bases; nucleotides outside the gene matches: 8. The CDR3 length is 14 residues. The CDR3 spells CASSSWDREATIYF. CDR3 nucleotide sequence: TGTGCCAGCAGCTCCTGGGACAGGGAAGCCACCATATATTTT.

This clonotype came up once. The chain links TRBV5-4 to TRBJ2-7, with 8 bases fitting TRBD2. The CDR3 spans 16 residues. Germline V gene data show CDR1 as SGHNT and CDR2 as YYREEE (reference sequence). V shed 4 bases and J 0 bases; nucleotides not matched to a gene: 9. Here the CDR3 reads CASSHPLAANSYEQYF. The CDR3 DNA follows: TGTGCCAGCAGCCATCCACTAGCGGCCAACTCCTACGAGCAGTACTTC.

This chain links TRBV15 with TRBJ2-3, with 10 bases aligning to TRBD1. This CDR3 contains 18 residues. Losses at the gene ends were 5 bases for V and 2 bases for J; bases not matched to a gene: 13. Germline CDR1 reads LNHNV; CDR2 reads YYDKDF (reference sequence). CDR3 DNA sequence: TGTGCCACCAGCTGGCAGGTCTCCGGGACAGGGGTCACAGATACGCAGTATTTT. This gives the protein CATSWQVSGTGVTDTQYF. The full variable domain, with the rest looked up from reference TRBV15 and TRBJ2-3, is DAMVIQNPRYQVTQFGKPVTLSCSQTLNHNVMYWYQQKSSQAPKLLFHYYDKDFNNEADTPDNFQSRRPNTSFCFLDIRSPGLGDTAMYLCATSWQVSGTGVTDTQYFGPGTRLTVL.

The chain combines TRBV30 with TRBJ1-5, with D perhaps matching TRBD1 (6 bases). V lost 1 base and J lost 7, with 8 bases in between. There are 12 residues in the CDR3. The germline V gene has CDR1 GTSNPN and CDR2 SVGIG (reference sequence). CDR3 DNA sequence: TGTGCCTGGAGTGCAGGGGACCAGCCCCAGCATTTT. Encoded protein: CAWSAGDQPQHF.

This clonotype was observed a single time. The J gene is TRBJ2-1, the V gene TRBV21-1; the table's D call of TRBD2 was not tested on the DNA. TRBV21-1 is classified as a pseudogene. This CDR3 is built from 20 residues. This CDR3 is CASSRSSGIPWEGCCSEQFF. The CDR3 DNA reads TGTGCCAGCAGCAGATCTAGCGGGATTCCTTGGGAAGGGTGTTGTAGTGAGCAGTTCTTC.

This sequence joins TRBV20-1 and TRBJ2-1, with TRBD2 matching over 13 bases. The CDR3 length is 18 residues. The germline V gene encodes CDR1 DFQATT and CDR2 SNEGSKA (reference sequence). J lost 7 bases, V lost 4 bases, and 16 bases had no gene match. CDR3 bases: TGCAGTGCTACCCGGACTAGCGGGAGAACCCTTGAGGAGAATGAGCAGTTCTTC. Its translation: CSATRTSGRTLEENEQFF.

The CDR3 sequence: CSARDTTGIYEQYF. The DNA for the CDR3 is TGCAGTGCTAGAGACACGACAGGGATCTACGAGCAGTACTTC. The chain has TRBV20-1 and TRBJ2-7; 7 bases agree with TRBD1. The CDR3 length is 14 residues. J was trimmed by 3 bases and V by 0 bases; bases with no gene match: 5. The germline CDR1 and CDR2 sequences are DFQATT and SNEGSKA (reference sequence).

V and J are TRBV19 and TRBJ2-1; a possible D gene is TRBD1 (6 bases). The V and J ends lost 3 bases and 5 bases respectively, with 11 bases between them. Germline V CDR1 and CDR2: LNHDA, SQIVND (reference sequence). CDR3 length: 14 residues. CDR3 sequence reads: CASSMTGGHNEQFF. In DNA, the CDR3 is TGTGCCAGTAGTATGACAGGTGGCCACAATGAGCAGTTCTTC.

The chain couples TRBV20-1 to TRBJ2-7; 10 bases agree with TRBD1. The V and J ends lost 0 bases and 4 bases, in that order; junction bases with no gene match: 6. There are 15 residues in the CDR3. CDR1 DFQATT and CDR2 SNEGSKA come from the germline V gene (reference sequence). CDR3 DNA: TGCAGTGCTAGAGATCACGACAGGGGGCAATACGAGCAGTACTTC. Translation gives CSARDHDRGQYEQYF.

The chain combines TRBV28 with TRBJ2-7; unclear D gene. The V gene's germline CDR1 is MDHEN and CDR2 SYDVKM. With 8 bases removed from V and 1 base from J, the gap between germline ends came to 12 bases. The CDR3 is made up of 13 amino acids. CDR3 DNA sequence: TGTGCCAGCCTATCGGGCCGGTCCTACGAGCAGTACTTC. Its translation is CASLSGRSYEQYF.

The rearrangement uses TRBV18 and TRBJ2-3; D remains ambiguous. The CDR3 covers 13 residues. Germline CDR1 is KGHSH and CDR2 is LQKENI. Trimming shortened V by 3 bases and J by 4 bases, and 8 bases separated the two germline ends. Written as DNA, the CDR3 is TGTGCCAGCTCACCGATTAAGCCAGATACGCAGTATTTT. Its translation: CASSPIKPDTQYF.

The chain joins TRBV19 to TRBJ2-7, with TRBD1 identical over 7 bases. The V gene end was trimmed by 6 bases and the J gene end by 5 bases; junction bases not matched to a gene: 4. Germline V lookup: CDR1 LNHDA, CDR2 SQIVND (reference sequence). The CDR3 sequence is 12 residues long. DNA for the CDR3: TGTGCCAGTAGCCCGGGACAGCACGAGCAGTACTTC. Protein product: CASSPGQHEQYF. The variable domain in full, completed from reference TRBV19 and TRBJ2-7, reads DGGITQSPKYLFRKEGQNVTLSCEQNLNHDAMYWYRQDPGQGLRLIYYSQIVNDFQKGDIAEGYSVSREKKESFPLTVTSAQKNPTAFYLCASSPGQHEQYFGPGTRLTVT.

This clonotype appeared once. V gene TRBV7-9 combines with J gene TRBJ2-5; D tentatively reads TRBD1 or TRBD2 (5 bases each). Germline V gene data show CDR1 as SEHNR and CDR2 as FQNEAQ (reference sequence). V gave up 2 bases and J gave up 4 bases, with 14 bases separating them. This CDR3 contains 15 residues. Written as DNA, the CDR3 is TGTGCCAGCAGCTTATCAGGGAGCTCGGGAGAGACCCAGTACTTC. This encodes CASSLSGSSGETQYF.

In its sample, this clonotype was seen once. The chain's CDR3 is CASSQVWGDYGYTF. Written as DNA, the CDR3 is TGCGCCAGCAGCCAAGTGTGGGGTGACTATGGCTACACCTTC. The chain employs TRBV4-1 and TRBJ1-2; D uncertain. CDR1 MGHRA and CDR2 YSYEKL come from the germline V gene. The CDR3 has 14 residues. The V and J ends lost 1 base and 3 bases respectively, with 9 bases between them.

The genes are TRBV5-4 and TRBJ2-5, with D possibly matching TRBD1 (7 bases). Germline V lookup: CDR1 SGHNT, CDR2 YYREEE (reference sequence). The length of the CDR3 is 16 residues. Trimming shortened V by 0 bases and J by 4 bases, and 16 bases separated the two germline ends. CDR3 region: CASSLEAAGGRETQYF. The DNA for the CDR3 is TGTGCCAGCAGCTTGGAGGCGGCAGGGGGGAGAGAGACCCAGTACTTC.

The gene calls are TRBV7-6 and TRBJ2-3, with D possibly TRBD2 on 5 matching bases. With 1 base removed from V and 4 bases from J, the gap between germline ends came to 12 bases. The CDR3 is made up of 15 amino acids. In germline, CDR1 is SGHVS, CDR2 FNYEAQ. CDR3 in amino acids: CASSLGPGNPDTQYF. The DNA of the CDR3 is TGTGCCAGCAGCTTAGGCCCGGGGAACCCAGATACGCAGTATTTT.

The chain couples TRBV7-9 to TRBJ1-3; unclear D gene. Trimming removed 4 bases from V and 0 bases from J, with 10 bases in between. Germline V lookup: CDR1 SEHNR, CDR2 FQNEAQ (reference sequence). CDR3 length: 15 residues. The CDR3 here is CASSWLRDSGNTIYF. In nucleotides, the CDR3 is TGTGCCAGCAGCTGGTTGCGGGACTCTGGAAACACCATATATTTT.

This chain joins TRBV20-1 and TRBJ1-2; 11 bases map to TRBD1. The CDR3 runs to 14 residues. The germline V gene encodes CDR1 DFQATT and CDR2 SNEGSKA (reference sequence). V gave up 0 bases and J gave up 8 bases; unmatched junction bases: 5. The CDR3 nucleotides read TGCAGTGCTAGAGATTGGGGACAGGGGGGGGGCTACACCTTC. This gives the protein CSARDWGQGGGYTF.

The J gene is TRBJ1-1, the V gene TRBV30, with D uncertain. The length of the CDR3 is 16 residues. Trimming removed 0 bases from V and 2 bases from J, with 16 bases in between. CDR1 is GTSNPN and CDR2 is SVGIG in the germline V gene (reference sequence). CDR3 sequence reads: CAWSVPRVSPNTEAFF. The CDR3 bases are TGTGCCTGGAGTGTACCAAGGGTATCGCCAAACACTGAAGCTTTCTTT. Based on the CDR3 plus reference TRBV30 and TRBJ1-1, the full variable domain is SQTIHQWPATLVQPVGSPLSLECTVEGTSNPNLYWYRQAAGRGLQLLFYSVGIGQISSEVPQNLSASRPQDRQFILSSKKLLLSDSGFYLCAWSVPRVSPNTEAFFGQGTRLTVV.

The chain employs TRBV2 and TRBJ2-7, with 8 bases aligning to TRBD1. The germline CDR1 and CDR2 sequences are SNHLY and FYNNEI. V gave up 11 bases and J gave up 3 bases; unmatched junction bases: 6. The CDR3 covers 12 residues. CDR3 nucleotides: TGTGCCGGGAGGACAGGGTTCTACGAGCAGTACTTC. It encodes CAGRTGFYEQYF.